The sample holds a few counts of the clone carrying this TCR beta chain. Its antigen is unidentified. 5'RACE with constant-segment primers built TCRalpha and TCRbeta cDNA libraries with UMIs. TCRdb processed the 5' RACE reads anew with MiXCR; each CDR3 protein has one entry. The sample records hundreds of thousands of distinct CDR3 sequences, about 15% being singletons. This sample is drawn from a study of T-cell memory formation after mild COVID-19. The wider study: Largely donor-specific sequence clusters came from two donors.

V was clipped by 0 bases and J by 12 bases; unmatched bases: 11. Germline assignment: CDR1 DFQATT and CDR2 SNEGSKA (reference sequence). This CDR3 is built from 14 residues. Notes on the study in general: For contracting clones, CD4+ ones sat mainly in CM and EM, CD8+ in EMRA. Detection of some responders pre-infection suggested pre-existing cross-reactive memory T cells participated.

The sequenced sample consisted of PBMCs or a T cell subset sorted from them (not recorded which). The source of this sequence is a young man who had mild COVID-19 (a few samples of this study predate the infection). Cell type and time point are not known. V usage is TRBV20-1 and J usage is TRBJ2-1; TRBD2 matches at 7 bases. CDR3 coding DNA: TGCAGTGCTAGAGAGGGGACTACTCGACGGGGGCAGTTCTTC. Translation gives CSAREGTTRRGQFF.